Below, one T cell receptor (beta chain) is given with its context. The record originates from a study of cytomegalovirus exposure and HLA in healthy donors. Both 60 Vbeta primers and 13 Jbeta primers went into the PCR. Data came from immunoSEQ multiplex PCR; TCRdb stores just in-frame clones and leaves some out. The sample holds roughly 99,000 clones, over 70% seen once. This CDR3 comprises 11 residues. V trimming: 6 bases; J trimming: 13 bases; junction bases outside the gene matches: 6. Germline CDR1 reads DFQATT; CDR2 reads SNEGSKA (reference sequence). This receptor was obtained from a man aged 25-40 years in good health and CMV-seronegative. Material: PBMCs. The V gene is TRBV20-1, the J gene TRBJ2-1, with 10 bases aligning to TRBD2. DNA for the CDR3: TGCAGTGCCGTAGTAGCGGGAGGCCAGTTCTTC. Protein: CSAVVAGGQFF.